The 13 T cell receptor beta chains in this list originate from one sample, sequenced in a study of T-cell reconstitution after alpha-beta-depleted transplantation in children. Construction of the TCRbeta library involved unique molecular identifiers. TCRdb reanalysed the PCR reads using MiXCR and keeps one entry per CDR3 protein. The sample includes about 130,000 distinct CDR3 sequences, about 9.5% of them seen just once. This sample comprised PBMCs, mostly from graft donor cells, obtained 180 days after TCRalphabeta/CD19-depleted stem cell transplant. Receptor source: a girl younger than two who had a stem cell transplant for combined immunodeficiency, so the T cells may come from the graft donor.

This clonotype occurred a few times. The V call is TRBV9, the J call TRBJ2-4; no definite D call. The CDR3 length is 14 residues. Germline V gives CDR1 SGDLS, CDR2 YYNGEE. Trimming shortened V by 3 bases and J by 2 bases, and 9 bases separated the two germline ends. The CDR3 bases are TGTGCCAGCAGCGGCGGCGCGACCAAAAACATTCAGTACTTC. It specifies CASSGGATKNIQYF. Looking up the rest from reference TRBV9 and TRBJ2-4 gives the full variable domain: DSGVTQTPKHLITATGQRVTLRCSPRSGDLSVYWYQQSLDQGLQFLIQYYNGEERAKGNILERFSAQQFPDLHSELNLSSLELGDSALYFCASSGGATKNIQYFGAGTRLSVL.

The chain carries TRBV4-2 and TRBJ2-2; D ambiguous. The CDR3 loop spans 14 amino acids. The ends were cut back, 3 bases at V and 5 bases at J, with 10 bases in the middle. Germline lookup yields CDR1 LGHNA and CDR2 YNFKEQ. CDR3 nucleotide sequence: TGTGCCAGCAGCCACCCCACGTGGACCGGGGAGCTGTTTTTT. Amino acid sequence: CASSHPTWTGELFF.

This clonotype came up many times. The chain uses TRBV11-2 and TRBJ2-2; D uncertain. V lost 2 bases to trimming and J lost 0 bases, with 7 bases between them. The germline CDR1 and CDR2 sequences are SGHAT and FQNNGV. There are 15 residues in the CDR3. The CDR3 loop is CASSLSRANTGELFF. The CDR3 nucleotides read TGTGCCAGCAGCTTATCCCGTGCGAACACCGGGGAGCTGTTTTTT.

This chain joins TRBV6-2 or TRBV6-3 and TRBJ1-1; D call uncertain. The germline CDR1 and CDR2 sequences are MNHEY and SVGEGT. V lost 6 bases and J lost 0, with 8 bases in between. The CDR3 runs 13 residues. CDR3 sequence (DNA): TGTGCCAGCAGACAAGACCTGAACACTGAAGCTTTCTTT. This encodes CASRQDLNTEAFF.

The CDR3 coding sequence is TGTGCCAGCAGCTTGGCCAATTATAAGAACACTGAAGCTTTCTTT. Its protein product is CASSLANYKNTEAFF. The chain has TRBV5-5 and TRBJ1-1; no clear D. There are 15 residues in the CDR3. V was shortened by 0 bases and J by 1 base, with 10 bases between the two germline ends. CDR1 is SGHKS, CDR2 YYEKEE, per germline (reference sequence).

The chain recombines TRBV20-1 with TRBJ1-2; 9 positions match TRBD1. The CDR3 spans 15 residues. Germline trimming cut 3 bases from V and 2 bases from J; bases unmatched to any gene: 7. Germline-derived CDR1 and CDR2 are DFQATT and SNEGSKA (reference sequence). The CDR3 bases are TGCAGTGCTAGTAGGGGGACAGGGAGGAACTATGGCTACACCTTC. Its protein is CSASRGTGRNYGYTF.

This clonotype was seen at least ten times. The rearrangement links TRBV5-1 to TRBJ2-5; 10 bases fit TRBD1. The trim removed 5 bases at V and 5 bases at J, leaving 6 bases unmatched. Looked up from germline, CDR1 is SGHRS and CDR2 is YFSETQ. This CDR3 comprises 14 residues. The CDR3 DNA reads as TGCGCCAGCAGGATGGGACAGGGGCAGGAGACCCAGTACTTC. Protein sequence: CASRMGQGQETQYF.

The chain joins TRBV20-1 to TRBJ2-4, with TRBD2 matching over 13 bases. Germline V gene data show CDR1 as DFQATT and CDR2 as SNEGSKA (reference sequence). This CDR3 spans 15 amino acids. Trimming at V came to 5 bases and at J to 2 bases, leaving 3 bases not matched to a gene. The DNA for the CDR3 is TGCAGTGCTTTGGGACTAGCGGGGACCAAAAACATTCAGTACTTC. Protein sequence: CSALGLAGTKNIQYF.

The rearrangement links TRBV7-2 to TRBJ2-7; TRBD1 agrees at 8 bases. V was pared by 5 bases and J by 1 base, with 7 bases of the junction left unmatched. Per the germline V gene, CDR1 is SGHTA and CDR2 is FQGNSA. The CDR3 length is 15 residues. CDR3 in DNA: TGTGCCAGCAGCCCTAGCAGACAGGGGTCCTACGAGCAGTACTTC. This translates into CASSPSRQGSYEQYF.

This clonotype was counted many times. The chain employs TRBV20-1 and TRBJ2-1; tentative D call: TRBD2 (5 bases). CDR3 size: 10 residues. V gave up 7 bases and J gave up 7 bases, with 8 bases separating them. Looked up from germline, CDR1 is DFQATT and CDR2 is SNEGSKA (reference sequence). The CDR3 DNA follows: TGCAGTGTAGCGCGAAATGAGCAGTTCTTC. Amino acids: CSVARNEQFF.

This clonotype is deemed medium-sized. The chain joins TRBV6-5 to TRBJ2-1; TRBD1 matches at 11 bases. From germline, CDR1 is MNHEY and CDR2 SVGAGI. This CDR3 region has 17 residues. With 2 bases clipped from V and 9 bases from J, the junction kept 12 bases outside the gene matches. The CDR3 reads CASSYRFGTGGSVEQFF. The CDR3 nucleotides read TGTGCCAGCAGTTACCGCTTCGGGACAGGGGGGTCAGTTGAGCAGTTCTTC.

The chain carries TRBV10-3 and TRBJ2-7, with 8 nucleotides matching TRBD1. V shed 1 base and J 4 bases; nucleotides not matched to a gene: 6. The CDR3 is 15 residues long. The germline gives CDR1 ENHRY, CDR2 SYGVKD. The CDR3 here is CAISELDRAMYEQYF. In nucleotides, the CDR3 is TGTGCCATCAGTGAGTTGGACAGGGCCATGTACGAGCAGTACTTC.

This clonotype has at least ten counts. This chain connects TRBV4-3 to TRBJ2-1; weak D call: TRBD2 (6 bases). Per germline, CDR1 LGHNA and CDR2 YSLEER. Trimming pared 5 bases from V and 4 bases from J, leaving 18 bases between. This CDR3 region has 16 residues. CDR3 sequence (DNA): TGCGCCAGCAGCTGGGGTGGGGGGACTCAGTACAATGAGCAGTTCTTC. Its protein product is CASSWGGGTQYNEQFF.